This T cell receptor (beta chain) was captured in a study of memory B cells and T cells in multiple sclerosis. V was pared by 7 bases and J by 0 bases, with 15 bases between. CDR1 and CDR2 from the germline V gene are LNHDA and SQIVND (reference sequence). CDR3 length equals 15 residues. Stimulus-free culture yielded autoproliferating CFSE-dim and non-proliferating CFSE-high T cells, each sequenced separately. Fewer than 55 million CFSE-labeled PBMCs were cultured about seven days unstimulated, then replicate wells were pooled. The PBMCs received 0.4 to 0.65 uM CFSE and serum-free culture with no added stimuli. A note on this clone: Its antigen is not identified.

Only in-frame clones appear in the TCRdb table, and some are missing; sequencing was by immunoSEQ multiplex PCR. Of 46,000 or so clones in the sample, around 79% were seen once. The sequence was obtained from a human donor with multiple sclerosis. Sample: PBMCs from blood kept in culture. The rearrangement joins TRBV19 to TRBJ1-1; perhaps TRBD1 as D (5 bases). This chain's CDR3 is CASTISGALNTEAFF. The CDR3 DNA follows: TGTGCCAGTACCATCAGTGGGGCATTGAACACTGAAGCTTTCTTT. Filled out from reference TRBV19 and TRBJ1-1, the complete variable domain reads DGGITQSPKYLFRKEGQNVTLSCEQNLNHDAMYWYRQDPGQGLRLIYYSQIVNDFQKGDIAEGYSVSREKKESFPLTVTSAQKNPTAFYLCASTISGALNTEAFFGQGTRLTVV.